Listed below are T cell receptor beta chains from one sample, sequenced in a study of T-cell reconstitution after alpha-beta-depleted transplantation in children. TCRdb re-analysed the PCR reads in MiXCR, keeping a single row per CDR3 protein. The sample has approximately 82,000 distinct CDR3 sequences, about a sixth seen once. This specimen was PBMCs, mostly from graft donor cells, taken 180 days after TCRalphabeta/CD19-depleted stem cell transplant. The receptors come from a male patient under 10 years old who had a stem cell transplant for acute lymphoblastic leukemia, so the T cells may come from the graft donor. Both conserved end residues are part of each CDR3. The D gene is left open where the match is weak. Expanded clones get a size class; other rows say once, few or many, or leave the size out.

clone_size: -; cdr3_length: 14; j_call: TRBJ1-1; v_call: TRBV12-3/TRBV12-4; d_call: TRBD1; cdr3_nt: TGTGCCAGCAGTCTACAGGGGACGAACACTGAAGCTTTCTTT; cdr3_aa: CASSLQGTNTEAFF
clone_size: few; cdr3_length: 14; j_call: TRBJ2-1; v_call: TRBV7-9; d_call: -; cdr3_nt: TGTGCCAGCAGCCCGGGGGCTATATACAATGAGCAGTTCTTC; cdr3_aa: CASSPGAIYNEQFF
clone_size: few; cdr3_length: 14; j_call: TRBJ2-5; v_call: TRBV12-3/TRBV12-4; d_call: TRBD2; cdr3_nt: TGTGCCAGCAGCCGTAGCGGGGGGGAAGAGACCCAGTACTTC; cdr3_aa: CASSRSGGEETQYF
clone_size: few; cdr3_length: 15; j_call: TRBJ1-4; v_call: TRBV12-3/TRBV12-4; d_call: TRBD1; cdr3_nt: TGTGCCAGCACCAGGGACAGGGGGAAATCTGAAAAACTGTTTTTT; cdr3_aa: CASTRDRGKSEKLFF
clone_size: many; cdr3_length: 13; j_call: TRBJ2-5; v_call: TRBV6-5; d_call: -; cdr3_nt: TGTGCCAGCAGTTCCCAGGGTCTCGAGACCCAGTACTTC; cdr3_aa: CASSSQGLETQYF
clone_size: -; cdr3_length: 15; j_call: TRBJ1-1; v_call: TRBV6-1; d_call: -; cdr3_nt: TGTGCCAGCAGTACCCGGGACCGGATGAACACTGAAGCTTTCTTT; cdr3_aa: CASSTRDRMNTEAFF
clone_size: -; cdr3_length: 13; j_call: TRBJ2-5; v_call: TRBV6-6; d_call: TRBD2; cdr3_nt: TGTGCCAGCACCACGACTAGCCAGAAGACCCAGTACTTC; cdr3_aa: CASTTTSQKTQYF
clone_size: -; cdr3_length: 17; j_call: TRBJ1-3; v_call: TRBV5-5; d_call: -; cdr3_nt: TGTGCCAGCAGCTTGGTAACCCGCTTCTCCTCTGGAAACACCATATATTTT; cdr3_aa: CASSLVTRFSSGNTIYF
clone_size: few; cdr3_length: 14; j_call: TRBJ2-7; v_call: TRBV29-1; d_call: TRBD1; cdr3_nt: TGCAGCGTTGAAGGGACAGGGAGTACCTACGAGCAGTACTTC; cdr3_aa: CSVEGTGSTYEQYF
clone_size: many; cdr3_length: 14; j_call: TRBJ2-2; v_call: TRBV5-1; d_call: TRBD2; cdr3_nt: TGCGCCAGCATCCCCGGGACTACTACCGGGGAGCTGTTTTTT; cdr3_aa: CASIPGTTTGELFF
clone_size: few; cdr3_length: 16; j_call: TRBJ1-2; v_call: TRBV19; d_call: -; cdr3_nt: TGTGCCAGTAGTCTTGCCCGGACGCCTTTCAACTATGGCTACACCTTC; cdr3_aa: CASSLARTPFNYGYTF
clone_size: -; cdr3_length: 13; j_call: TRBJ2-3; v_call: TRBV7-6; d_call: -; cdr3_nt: TGTGCCAGCAGCTTAGCTCGGGAAGATACGCAGTATTTT; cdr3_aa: CASSLAREDTQYF
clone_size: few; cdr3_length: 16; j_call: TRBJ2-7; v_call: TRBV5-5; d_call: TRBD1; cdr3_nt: TGTGCCAGCAGCTTGTTCGGGACAGGGGGCCTCTACGAGCAGTACTTC; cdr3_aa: CASSLFGTGGLYEQYF
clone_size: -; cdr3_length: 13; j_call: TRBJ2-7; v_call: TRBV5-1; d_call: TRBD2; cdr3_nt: TGCGCCAGCAGGAGCGGGGTGGCCTACGAGCAGTACTTC; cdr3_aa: CASRSGVAYEQYF
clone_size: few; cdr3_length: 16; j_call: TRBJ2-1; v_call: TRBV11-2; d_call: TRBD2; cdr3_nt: TGTGCCAGCAGAAACCCTGGGGGGGTTGGGTACAATGAGCAGTTCTTC; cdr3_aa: CASRNPGGVGYNEQFF
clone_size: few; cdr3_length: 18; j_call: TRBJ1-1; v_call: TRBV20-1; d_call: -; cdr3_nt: TGCAGTGCTAGAGATAATTGGGCAGGGCTTAGAAACCTCACTGAAGCTTTCTTT; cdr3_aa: CSARDNWAGLRNLTEAFF
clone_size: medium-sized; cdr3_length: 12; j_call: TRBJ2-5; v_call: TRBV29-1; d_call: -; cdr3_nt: TGCAGCGTTGGTCGGGGACAAGAGACCCAGTACTTC; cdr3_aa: CSVGRGQETQYF
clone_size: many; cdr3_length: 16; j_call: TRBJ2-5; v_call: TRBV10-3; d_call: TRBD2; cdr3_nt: TGTGCCATCAGTGGCAATTCCGGGGCGGGAGTGGAGACCCAGTACTTC; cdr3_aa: CAISGNSGAGVETQYF
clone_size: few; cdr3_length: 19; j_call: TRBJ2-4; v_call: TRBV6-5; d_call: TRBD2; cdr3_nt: TGTGCCAGCAGTTACCGGGCCCTAGCGGGGGGGCTAGCCAAAAACATTCAGTACTTC; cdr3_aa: CASSYRALAGGLAKNIQYF
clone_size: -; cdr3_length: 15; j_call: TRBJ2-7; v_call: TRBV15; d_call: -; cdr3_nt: TGTGCCACCAGCATCGGGGACCTCTGGGATGACGAGCAGTACTTC; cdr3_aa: CATSIGDLWDDEQYF
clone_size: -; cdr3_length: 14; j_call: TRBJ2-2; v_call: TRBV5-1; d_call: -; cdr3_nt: TGCGCCAGCAGCTTCGACGGTCAGGGAGGGGAGCTGTTTTTT; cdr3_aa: CASSFDGQGGELFF
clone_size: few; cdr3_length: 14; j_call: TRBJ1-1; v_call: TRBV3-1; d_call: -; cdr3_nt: TGTGCCAGCAGCCAAGTAAACAGGGAAACTGAAGCTTTCTTT; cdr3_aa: CASSQVNRETEAFF
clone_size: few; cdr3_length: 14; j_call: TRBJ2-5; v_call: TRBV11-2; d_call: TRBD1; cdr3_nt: TGTGCCAGCAGCCCGGGGACAGGAAAAGAGACCCAGTACTTC; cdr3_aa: CASSPGTGKETQYF
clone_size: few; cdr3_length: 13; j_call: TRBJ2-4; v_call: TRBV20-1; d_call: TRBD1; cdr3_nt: TGCAGTGCTGGACAGGGGGCGAACACCATTCAGTACTTC; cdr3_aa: CSAGQGANTIQYF
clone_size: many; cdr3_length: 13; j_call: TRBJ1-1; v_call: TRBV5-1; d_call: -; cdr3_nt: TGCGCCAGCAGCTTGCTCGGGGACACTGAAGCTTTCTTT; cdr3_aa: CASSLLGDTEAFF
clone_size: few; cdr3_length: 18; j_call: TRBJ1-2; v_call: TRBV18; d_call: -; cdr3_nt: TGTGCCAGCTCACCACCCAACCCTGCAGGGCATCTTAACTATGGCTACACCTTC; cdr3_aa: CASSPPNPAGHLNYGYTF
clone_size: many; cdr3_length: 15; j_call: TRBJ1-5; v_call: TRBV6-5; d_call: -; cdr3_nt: TGTGCCAGCAGTTACACTTGGACAGAGAGGCAGCCCCAGCATTTT; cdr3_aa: CASSYTWTERQPQHF
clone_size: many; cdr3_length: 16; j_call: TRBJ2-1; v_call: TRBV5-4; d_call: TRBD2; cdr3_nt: TGTGCCAGCAGCTCTCTGAGCGGGGGGCGGTACAATGAGCAGTTCTTC; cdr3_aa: CASSSLSGGRYNEQFF
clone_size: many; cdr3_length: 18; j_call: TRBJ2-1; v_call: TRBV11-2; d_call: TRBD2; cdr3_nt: TGTGCCAGCAGCTCAGGGACTAGCGGGACGTGGACTGGCAATGAGCAGTTCTTC; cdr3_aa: CASSSGTSGTWTGNEQFF
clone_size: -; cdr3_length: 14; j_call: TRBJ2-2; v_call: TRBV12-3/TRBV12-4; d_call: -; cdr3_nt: TGTGCCACCGCCACCGGGTACGACACCGGGGAGCTGTTTTTT; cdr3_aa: CATATGYDTGELFF
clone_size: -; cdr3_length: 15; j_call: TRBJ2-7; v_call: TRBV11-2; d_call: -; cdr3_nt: TGTGCCAGCAGCACCGTGGCGGGGCCAAACTACGAGCAGTACTTC; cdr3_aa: CASSTVAGPNYEQYF
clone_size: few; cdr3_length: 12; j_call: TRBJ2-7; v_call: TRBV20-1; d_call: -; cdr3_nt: TGCAGTGCTAGACAGGCTAACTACGAGCAGTACTTC; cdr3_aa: CSARQANYEQYF
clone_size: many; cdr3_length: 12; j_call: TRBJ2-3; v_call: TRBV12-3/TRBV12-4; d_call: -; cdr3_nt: TGTGCCAGCGGTAAGGGCACAGATACGCAGTATTTT; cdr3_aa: CASGKGTDTQYF
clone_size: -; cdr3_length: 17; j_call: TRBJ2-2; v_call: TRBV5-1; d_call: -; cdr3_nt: TGCGCCAGCAGCTTGGGAGGCAGCCTGTCTACTACCGGGGAGCTGTTTTTT; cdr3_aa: CASSLGGSLSTTGELFF
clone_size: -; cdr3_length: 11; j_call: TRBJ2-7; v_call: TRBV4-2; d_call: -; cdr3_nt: TGTGCCAGCAGCCACGGAGGCGAGCAGTACTTC; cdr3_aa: CASSHGGEQYF
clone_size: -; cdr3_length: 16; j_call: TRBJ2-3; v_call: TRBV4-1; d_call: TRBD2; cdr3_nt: TGCGCCAGCAGCCACGGGACTAGCGGGGGGACAGATACGCAGTATTTT; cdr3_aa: CASSHGTSGGTDTQYF
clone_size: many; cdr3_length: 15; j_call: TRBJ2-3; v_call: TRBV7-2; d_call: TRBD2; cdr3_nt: TGTGCCAGCAGCCCGGGGGGGCCTGCGGGAGATACGCAGTATTTT; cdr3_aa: CASSPGGPAGDTQYF
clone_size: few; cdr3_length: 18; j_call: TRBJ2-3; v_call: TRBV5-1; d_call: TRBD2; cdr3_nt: TGCGCCAGCAGCTTGGCCCGTACTAGCGGGGGGGCCGAAGATACGCAGTATTTT; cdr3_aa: CASSLARTSGGAEDTQYF
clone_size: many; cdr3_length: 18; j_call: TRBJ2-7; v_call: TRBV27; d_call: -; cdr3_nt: TGTGCCAGCAGACGAACTCTTCTTACGGAGGGGGCTCCCTACGAGCAGTACTTC; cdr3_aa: CASRRTLLTEGAPYEQYF
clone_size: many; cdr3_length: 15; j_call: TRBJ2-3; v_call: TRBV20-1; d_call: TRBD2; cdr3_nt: TGCAGTGCTAGTACCCTAGCGGGGGGGTCAGATACGCAGTATTTT; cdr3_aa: CSASTLAGGSDTQYF
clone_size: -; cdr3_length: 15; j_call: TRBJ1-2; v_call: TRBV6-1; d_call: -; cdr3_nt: TGTGCCAGCAGTCTGGGGGGGCCTTCTAACTATGGCTACACCTTC; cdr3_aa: CASSLGGPSNYGYTF
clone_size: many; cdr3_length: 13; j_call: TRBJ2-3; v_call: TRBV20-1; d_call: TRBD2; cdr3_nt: TGCAGTGCTAGTGGCGGGAGAGGAGATACGCAGTATTTT; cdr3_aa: CSASGGRGDTQYF
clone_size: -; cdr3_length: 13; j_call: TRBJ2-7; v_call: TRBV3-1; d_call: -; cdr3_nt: TGTGCCAGCAGCGAAGGGGAGTCCTACGAGCAGTACTTC; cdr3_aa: CASSEGESYEQYF
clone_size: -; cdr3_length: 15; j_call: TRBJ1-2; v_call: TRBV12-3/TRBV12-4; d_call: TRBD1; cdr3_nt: TGTGCCAGCAGTTTAGGGGACAGGATCCACTATGGCTACACCTTC; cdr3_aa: CASSLGDRIHYGYTF
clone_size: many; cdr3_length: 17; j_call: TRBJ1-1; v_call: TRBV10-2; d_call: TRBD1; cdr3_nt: TGCGCCAGCAGTCTCAGACAGGGTGGAGGTAGGAACACTGAAGCTTTCTTT; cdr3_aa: CASSLRQGGGRNTEAFF
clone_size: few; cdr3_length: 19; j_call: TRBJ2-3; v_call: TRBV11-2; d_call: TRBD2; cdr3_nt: TGTGCCAGCAGCTTGCCCAGAGGGACTAGCGGGGGACTCACAGATACGCAGTATTTT; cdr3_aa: CASSLPRGTSGGLTDTQYF
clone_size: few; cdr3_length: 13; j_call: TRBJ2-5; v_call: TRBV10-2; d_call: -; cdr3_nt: TGCGCCAGCAGCCTAGACTTCGTCGGGACCCAGTACTTC; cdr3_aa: CASSLDFVGTQYF